A selection of T cell receptor beta chains follows, all from one sample in a study of chemoradiotherapy in HPV16-positive cancers. Only in-frame clones appear in the TCRdb table, and some are missing; sequencing was by immunoSEQ multiplex PCR. The table includes approximately 12,000 clones, about 86% detected once. Here the sequenced sample was blood, taken from a patient who underwent chemoradiotherapy. The receptors were gathered from a human donor with HPV-associated anogenital cancer. Each CDR3 is given with its conserved first and last residue. Each record gives: V gene, clone size, D gene, J gene, CDR3 protein, CDR3 DNA. D genes are given only for firm matches. Size is omitted from some rows. Given values are once, few, many or a class for expanded clones.

>TRBV30|.|.|TRBJ2-3
CAWSGGGDTQYF
TGTGCCTGGAGTGGGGGTGGCGATACGCAGTATTTT
>TRBV7-2|.|TRBD1|TRBJ1-3
CASSLAGGANGNTIYF
TGTGCCAGCAGCTTAGCAGGGGGCGCGAATGGAAACACCATATATTTT
>TRBV15|.|TRBD1|TRBJ1-1
CATSRDRGDTEAFF
TGTGCCACCAGCAGGGACAGGGGGGATACTGAAGCTTTCTTT
>TRBV7-6|.|.|TRBJ1-5
CASSLGRNQPQHF
TGTGCCAGCAGCTTAGGGAGGAATCAGCCCCAGCATTTT
>TRBV11-2|.|.|TRBJ1-3
CASSLLQGSGNTIYF
TGTGCCAGCAGCTTATTACAGGGTTCCGGAAACACCATATATTTT
>TRBV4-1|.|TRBD1|TRBJ1-1
CASSPGGDGEPFF
TGCGCCAGCAGTCCAGGGGGGGACGGCGAGCCTTTCTTT
>TRBV6-1|.|TRBD1|TRBJ2-5
CASSEGQNQETQYF
TGTGCCAGCAGTGAGGGACAGAACCAAGAGACCCAGTACTTC
>TRBV7-3|few|.|TRBJ1-6
CASSLSTRGGNSPLHF
TGTGCCAGCAGCTTAAGCACGCGAGGGGGTAATTCACCCCTCCACTTT
>TRBV2|.|TRBD2|TRBJ2-1
CASIGLADEQFF
TGTGCCAGCATAGGACTAGCCGATGAGCAGTTCTTC
>TRBV7-9|.|TRBD1|TRBJ1-4
CASSFAAGGEKLFF
TGTGCCAGCAGCTTCGCGGCAGGGGGGGAAAAACTGTTTTTT
>TRBV2|.|.|TRBJ1-1
CASREPVVNTEAFF
TGTGCCAGCAGAGAGCCGGTGGTAAACACTGAAGCTTTCTTT
>TRBV11-2|.|TRBD2|TRBJ2-5
CASSLASGGPEETQYF
TGTGCCAGCAGCTTAGCTTCGGGGGGGCCGGAAGAGACCCAGTACTTC
>TRBV5-1|.|TRBD1|TRBJ1-1
CASSLTGGNTEAFF
TGCGCCAGCAGCTTAACAGGGGGGAACACTGAAGCTTTCTTT
>TRBV5-4|.|TRBD2|TRBJ2-2
CASSSGLAGTGELFF
TGTGCCAGCAGTTCGGGACTAGCGGGGACCGGGGAGCTGTTTTTT
>TRBV21-1|once|.|TRBJ1-5
CASSKVRVDQPQHF
TGTGCCAGCAGCAAAGTAAGGGTCGATCAGCCCCAGCATTTT
>TRBV7-3|.|TRBD1|TRBJ2-2
CASSFVGTGSGELFF
TGTGCCAGCAGCTTCGTCGGGACAGGGTCCGGGGAGCTGTTTTTT
>TRBV9|.|.|TRBJ2-7
CASSAGVGAVHEQYF
TGTGCCAGCAGCGCCGGCGTCGGGGCCGTCCACGAGCAGTACTTC
>TRBV9|.|TRBD2|TRBJ2-7
CASSVERNSGGHEQYF
TGTGCCAGCAGCGTAGAAAGGAATAGCGGGGGCCACGAGCAGTACTTC
>TRBV2|.|TRBD1|TRBJ1-1
CASSDGQGNTEAFF
TGTGCCAGCAGTGACGGACAGGGGAACACTGAAGCTTTCTTT
>TRBV5-1|.|.|TRBJ2-5
CASSLTPAQETQYF
TGCGCCAGCAGCTTGACGCCAGCCCAAGAGACCCAGTACTTC
>TRBV5-1|.|.|TRBJ2-1
CASQVSPVSNNEQFF
TGCGCCAGTCAAGTTTCGCCGGTCAGCAACAATGAGCAGTTCTTC
>TRBV6-1|few|TRBD1|TRBJ1-2
CASSESQGANGYTF
TGTGCCAGCAGTGAAAGTCAGGGGGCTAATGGCTACACCTTC
>TRBV5-4|.|.|TRBJ2-2
CASSLAGRSTGELFF
TGTGCCAGCAGCTTGGCCGGCAGATCTACCGGGGAGCTGTTTTTT
>TRBV7-8|.|TRBD2|TRBJ2-7
CASSLLAGREQYF
TGTGCCAGCAGCTTACTAGCGGGCCGCGAGCAGTACTTC
>TRBV2|.|.|TRBJ2-1
CASSSGTYNEQFF
TGTGCCAGCAGTTCCGGGACCTACAATGAGCAGTTCTTC
>TRBV19|.|TRBD1|TRBJ2-1
CASSGDSNEQFF
TGTGCCAGTAGTGGGGACAGTAATGAGCAGTTCTTC
>TRBV5-4|.|TRBD1|TRBJ1-2
CASKIGGQGPGDTF
TGTGCCAGTAAAATCGGTGGACAGGGGCCTGGGGACACCTTC
>TRBV29-1|.|.|TRBJ2-5
CSVGLTSRQETQYF
TGCAGCGTTGGCCTGACGAGCCGTCAAGAGACCCAGTACTTC
>TRBV6-1|.|.|TRBJ2-5
CASSDWTPMAQYF
TGTGCCAGCAGTGATTGGACCCCTATGGCCCAGTACTTC